This passage covers 23 T cell receptor beta chains from one sample sequenced in a study of cytomegalovirus exposure and HLA in healthy donors. PCR was performed using 60 Vbeta and 13 Jbeta primers. Profiling relied on immunoSEQ multiplex PCR, and the TCRdb table lists in-frame clones only, not all of them. The repertoire holds around 130,000 clones, with roughly 88% as singletons. Sequencing used PBMCs. These receptors originate from a man between 50 and 59 years old in good health and CMV-seronegative.

The rearrangement joins TRBV11-1 to TRBJ2-7; D unclear. The germline V gene encodes CDR1 SGHAT and CDR2 FQDESV (reference sequence). The CDR3 extends over 12 amino acids. V was cut by 5 bases and J by 4 bases, with 9 bases left in between. CDR3 sequence reads: CASSPNYYEQYF. The CDR3 DNA is TGTGCCAGCAGCCCCAACTATTACGAGCAGTACTTC.

This chain connects TRBV6-1 to TRBJ2-7, with 11 bases matching TRBD2. The length of the CDR3 is 17 residues. V was clipped by 3 bases and J by 2 bases; unmatched bases: 9. Germline V CDR1 and CDR2: MNHNS, SASEGT. The CDR3 sequence is CASSEDLTSGGAYEQYF. The CDR3, as DNA: TGTGCCAGCAGTGAGGACCTCACTAGCGGGGGAGCCTACGAGCAGTACTTC.

This chain connects TRBV5-1 to TRBJ1-4, with TRBD1 as a possible D gene (5 bases). From germline, CDR1 is SGHRS and CDR2 YFSETQ. The length of the CDR3 is 14 residues. V lost 1 base and J lost 8, with 12 bases in between. The CDR3 DNA reads as TGCGCCAGCAGCTTGTTTGATAGGGGAGAAAAACTGTTTTTT. Translation gives CASSLFDRGEKLFF.

This clone was picked up a small number of times. The chain is built from TRBV6-5 and TRBJ2-1, with D perhaps TRBD1 (6 bases). Deletions cut 0 bases from V and 9 bases from J, with 12 bases between. Germline CDR1 and CDR2: MNHEY and SVGAGI. This CDR3 has 14 amino acids. The CDR3 is CASSYSSQGREQFF. CDR3 nucleotides: TGTGCCAGCAGTTACTCGTCGCAGGGGCGTGAGCAGTTCTTC.

The genes are TRBV7-6 and TRBJ2-5, with no clear D. Trimming stripped 0 bases from V and 1 base from J, with 6 bases between. Germline V gene lookup returns CDR1 SGHVS and CDR2 FNYEAQ. The CDR3 sequence is 14 residues long. The CDR3 sequence is CASSLAFSQETQYF. The CDR3 DNA follows: TGTGCCAGCAGCTTAGCGTTCAGCCAAGAGACCCAGTACTTC.

This chain uses TRBV30 with TRBJ2-5; 13 nucleotides align to TRBD2. V was pared by 0 bases and J by 4 bases, with 2 bases of the junction left unmatched. This CDR3 is built from 15 residues. The germline gives CDR1 GTSNPN, CDR2 SVGIG (reference sequence). The CDR3, as DNA: TGTGCCTGGAGTGTCGGACTAGCGGGGGTAGAGACCCAGTACTTC. Translated, it gives CAWSVGLAGVETQYF.

This clone has a single count. The V call is TRBV5-1, the J call TRBJ1-1; 9 bases fit TRBD1. This CDR3 comprises 16 residues. V was clipped by 2 bases and J by 4 bases; unmatched bases: 9. Germline V lookup: CDR1 SGHRS, CDR2 YFSETQ. CDR3 protein: CASSFKQGAISTEAFF. The CDR3 region has the DNA TGCGCCAGCAGCTTTAAACAGGGGGCGATTTCCACTGAAGCTTTCTTT.

The CDR3 DNA is TGCGCCAGCAGGGCGGGGGGCCTCGGTGAGCAGTTCTTC. It specifies CASRAGGLGEQFF. This chain uses TRBV10-2 with TRBJ2-1, with 8 bases identical to TRBD2. V lost 6 bases and J lost 9; bases outside the gene matches: 7. The CDR3 contains 13 residues. Germline V gives CDR1 WSHSY, CDR2 SAAADI.

This chain links TRBV5-4 with TRBJ2-1, with D possibly matching TRBD2 (6 bases). The length of the CDR3 is 16 residues. Trimming removed 4 bases from V and 2 bases from J, with 16 bases in between. Germline loops: CDR1 SGHNT, CDR2 YYREEE (reference sequence). CDR3 DNA sequence: TGTGCCAGCAGCCCTAAAGCGAGGGAGGCCTACAATGAGCAGTTCTTC. Protein product: CASSPKAREAYNEQFF.

The V gene is TRBV18, the J gene TRBJ1-1, with a possible D match to TRBD1 (5 bases). The CDR3 is 15 residues long. CDR1 KGHSH and CDR2 LQKENI come from the germline V gene. V was trimmed by 2 bases and J by 8 bases, leaving 18 bases between them. The chain's CDR3 is CASSPSSGGAEEAFF. Written as DNA, the CDR3 is TGTGCCAGCTCACCATCGTCTGGTGGGGCCGAAGAAGCTTTCTTT.

The gene calls are TRBV9 and TRBJ1-2; the D is unclear. Germline-derived CDR1 and CDR2 are SGDLS and YYNGEE. The CDR3 runs 13 residues. Trimming removed 4 bases from V and 5 bases from J, with 12 bases in between. For the CDR3, the DNA is TGTGCCAGCAGCCCTCGACGGGGATATGGCTACACCTTC. Translating gives CASSPRRGYGYTF.

This rearrangement joins TRBV7-8 to TRBJ1-3, with D possibly being TRBD1 (6 bases). This CDR3 comprises 18 residues. V was clipped by 2 bases and J by 0 bases, with 17 bases between them. CDR1 is SGHVS, CDR2 FQNEAQ, per germline. The CDR3 DNA sequence: TGTGCCAGCAGCTTAACGACAGGCGACTCCCTCTCTGGAAACACCATATATTTT. As protein: CASSLTTGDSLSGNTIYF.

V is TRBV30 and J is TRBJ1-2; tentative D call: TRBD1 (6 bases). CDR3 size: 17 residues. Germline-derived CDR1 and CDR2 are GTSNPN and SVGIG (reference sequence). Trimming left V 3 bases short and J 4 bases short, with 24 bases between. The CDR3 region has the DNA TGTGCCTGGAGCCTTGGGGGGGCAGCCCTAGTTTCCTATGGCTACACCTTC. It specifies CAWSLGGAALVSYGYTF.

J is TRBJ1-2 and V is TRBV2, with TRBD1 as a possible D gene (6 bases). Deletions cut 8 bases from V and 7 bases from J, with 14 bases between. CDR1 and CDR2 from the germline V gene are SNHLY and FYNNEI. This CDR3 has 12 amino acids. The CDR3 is CASGQSRGGYTF. Written as DNA, the CDR3 is TGTGCCAGCGGACAGTCGAGGGGTGGCTACACCTTC.

The chain carries TRBV16 and TRBJ1-5, with TRBD1 as a possible D gene (5 bases). The CDR3 is 15 residues long. Trimming took off 4 bases at V and 1 base at J, with 11 bases between the two ends. CDR1 and CDR2 (germline): KGHSY, FQNENV. Here the CDR3 reads CASSRQPLSNQPQHF. CDR3 coding DNA: TGTGCCAGCAGCCGACAGCCACTAAGCAATCAGCCCCAGCATTTT. Drawing the rest from reference TRBV16 and TRBJ1-5, the complete variable domain is GEEVAQTPKHLVRGEGQKAKLYCAPIKGHSYVFWYQQVLKNEFKFLISFQNENVFDETGMPKERFSAKCLPNSPCSLEIQATKLEDSAVYFCASSRQPLSNQPQHFGDGTRLSIL.

The chain combines TRBV27 with TRBJ1-4; TRBD1 is a possible D gene (6 bases). V was trimmed by 2 bases and J by 7 bases, leaving 11 bases between them. Looked up from germline, CDR1 is MNHEY and CDR2 is SMNVEV (reference sequence). The CDR3 loop spans 14 amino acids. CDR3 sequence reads: CASSLDRFGEKLFF. In DNA, the CDR3 is TGTGCCAGCAGTTTAGACAGGTTTGGTGAAAAACTGTTTTTT.

This chain links TRBV29-1 with TRBJ2-2; D gene uncertain. This CDR3 comprises 11 residues. V lost 5 bases to trimming and J lost 8 bases, with 9 bases between them. The V gene's germline CDR1 is SQVTM and CDR2 ANQGSEA. The chain's CDR3 is CSVRGIGELFF. CDR3 in DNA: TGCAGCGTTCGTGGCATTGGGGAGCTGTTTTTT.

J is TRBJ1-1 and V is TRBV27; D unresolved. V lost 3 bases and J 0 bases, leaving 5 bases between the germline ends. The CDR3 sequence is 13 residues long. Looked up from germline, CDR1 is MNHEY and CDR2 is SMNVEV (reference sequence). The CDR3 here is CASSLGMNTEAFF. In nucleotides, the CDR3 is TGTGCCAGCAGTTTGGGCATGAACACTGAAGCTTTCTTT.

The chain combines TRBV4-1 with TRBJ1-5; D is perhaps TRBD1 (5 bases). CDR3 length: 17 amino acids. Germline loops: CDR1 MGHRA, CDR2 YSYEKL. With 1 base removed from V and 4 bases from J, the gap between germline ends came to 17 bases. The CDR3 DNA reads as TGCGCCAGCAGCCAAGGCCTAAGGGGTAGGGCAAATCAGCCCCAGCATTTT. Its protein is CASSQGLRGRANQPQHF.

V gene TRBV4-3 combines with J gene TRBJ2-7, with D possibly matching TRBD1 (5 bases). Trimming took 3 bases from V and 6 from J, leaving 15 bases between them. This CDR3 has 14 residues. Per the germline V gene, CDR1 is LGHNA and CDR2 is YSLEER. The DNA of the CDR3 is TGCGCCAGCAGCCAGCGACTTAATCAGGGCGAGCAGTACTTC. Translating gives CASSQRLNQGEQYF.

V gene TRBV9 combines with J gene TRBJ2-5; D gene uncertain. Trimming pared 1 base from V and 5 bases from J, leaving 12 bases between. The CDR3 sequence is 14 residues long. CDR1 is SGDLS and CDR2 is YYNGEE in the germline V gene. The CDR3 DNA follows: TGTGCCAGCAGCGTATCCCCAGTGGAGGAGACCCAGTACTTC. Its protein is CASSVSPVEETQYF.

This rearrangement joins TRBV30 to TRBJ2-6; 7 bases line up with TRBD1. CDR1 GTSNPN and CDR2 SVGIG come from the germline V gene (reference sequence). The CDR3 covers 15 residues. V lost 0 bases to trimming and J lost 2 bases; unmatched junction nucleotides: 1. CDR3 DNA: TGTGCCTGGAGTGTAGGGGGCGCTGGGGCCAACGTCCTGACTTTC. Encoded protein: CAWSVGGAGANVLTF.

The V call is TRBV5-1, the J call TRBJ1-1; no clear D. Trimming cost V 4 bases and J 5 bases, with 12 bases left between them. Germline values: CDR1 SGHRS, CDR2 YFSETQ. The CDR3 is 13 amino acids. CDR3 sequence reads: CASSRQEGTEAFF. CDR3 in DNA: TGCGCCAGCAGCCGGCAGGAGGGAACTGAAGCTTTCTTT.